Presented here are 32 T cell receptor beta chains from one specimen sequenced in a study of shared clonotypes between healthy human individuals. The data were produced by immunoSEQ multiplex PCR, yet TCRdb's version contains in-frame clones alone and is incomplete. The table has around 440,000 clones, roughly three quarters seen once. The sample consisted of PBMCs. The receptors here all came from a woman aged 40 to 49 in good health. Some clones in this sample may be carry-over from other donors' samples.

The chain employs TRBV29-1 and TRBJ1-4; the D is unclear. This CDR3 contains 11 residues. Trimming took 3 bases from V and 6 from J, leaving 5 bases between them. The V gene's germline CDR1 is SQVTM and CDR2 ANQGSEA. For the CDR3, the DNA is TGCAGCGTTGATAGGGATGAAAAACTGTTTTTT. Translated, it gives CSVDRDEKLFF.

Turning to this clone: One base separates it from a far larger clone, so it is likely a read error. This specimen includes other DNA sequences encoding the same CDR3. J is TRBJ1-1 and V is TRBV2; TRBD1 agrees at 9 bases. CDR1 and CDR2 (germline): SNHLY, FYNNEI. The CDR3 loop spans 14 amino acids. The CDR3 reads CASYRDRVSTEAFF. The CDR3 nucleotides read TGTGCCAGCTACCGGGACAGGGTCAGCACTGAGGCTTTCTTT.

This clone was recorded only once. The chain is built from TRBV5-4 and TRBJ2-5; D gene ambiguous. Trimming stripped 0 bases from V and 0 bases from J, with 6 bases between. Germline CDR1 SGHNT, CDR2 YYREEE (reference sequence). The CDR3 runs to 14 residues. The chain's CDR3 is CASSLGRDQETQYF. The CDR3 DNA sequence: TGTGCCAGCAGCTTGGGACGGGACCAAGAGACCCAGTACTTC.

The chain couples TRBV5-1 to TRBJ2-5; possibly TRBD1 for D (6 bases). Germline-derived CDR1 and CDR2 are SGHRS and YFSETQ. This CDR3 is built from 13 residues. V lost 7 bases, J lost 5 bases, and 15 bases lay in between. In DNA form, the CDR3 reads TGCGCCAGCGGCGAACAGGGTACCGAGACCCAGTACTTC. It yields the protein CASGEQGTETQYF.

The genes are TRBV4-2 and TRBJ2-5; tentative D call: TRBD2 (6 bases). The better agreement between TRBJ2-7 and the DNA end casts doubt on the J call. Germline V gene sequence: CDR1 LGHNA, CDR2 YNFKEQ. The CDR3 has 16 residues. The CDR3 loop is CASSQDIGSGAYEQYF. The CDR3 nucleotides read TGTGCCAGCAGCCAAGATATCGGGAGTGGGGCCTACGAGCAGTACTTC.

A note on this clone: Other DNA variants within this sample encode the same CDR3. This chain joins TRBV29-1 and TRBJ1-1; 8 bases map to TRBD1. CDR3 size: 13 residues. V lost 7 bases, J lost 0 bases, and 4 bases stayed unmatched. Germline V gene sequence: CDR1 SQVTM, CDR2 ANQGSEA. The CDR3 nucleotides are TGCAGCGCGGGACAGGAGATGAACACTGAAGCTTTCTTT. It yields the protein CSAGQEMNTEAFF.

This clone was found once. Only one base separates this from a far larger clonotype, so it likely reflects a read error. The same CDR3 is also encoded by other DNA sequences in this sample. The V and J genes are TRBV30 and TRBJ1-5; D is possibly TRBD1 (5 bases). The CDR3 totals 14 residues. Trimming pared 3 bases from V and 2 bases from J, leaving 11 bases between. Germline values: CDR1 GTSNPN, CDR2 SVGIG (reference sequence). The CDR3 sequence is CAWSIDSGNQPQHF. DNA for the CDR3: TGTGCCTGGAGCATCGACAGTGGCAATCAGCCCCAGCATTTT.

This clone was counted once. The V gene is TRBV4-2, the J gene TRBJ2-7; no reliable D call. CDR1 and CDR2 from the germline V gene are LGHNA and YNFKEQ. V was pared by 5 bases and J by 2 bases, with 16 bases between. CDR3 length equals 15 residues. CDR3 in amino acids: CASSWGLGETYEQYF. The CDR3 DNA reads as TGTGCCAGCAGCTGGGGTCTCGGAGAGACCTACGAGCAGTACTTC.

This clone appeared a few times. A far larger clone lies a single base away; this is likely a read error. The rearrangement uses TRBV29-1 and TRBJ1-1; weak D call: TRBD1 (5 bases). The CDR3 sequence is 14 residues long. Looked up from germline, CDR1 is SQVTM and CDR2 is ANQGSEA. V was shortened by 6 bases and J by 6 bases, with 20 bases between the two germline ends. CDR3 DNA sequence: TGCAGCGTCCTCGGGTGGGGGTCGGACGCTGAAGCTTTCTTT. Its protein product is CSVLGWGSDAEAFF.

This sequence joins TRBV5-1 and TRBJ2-2; TRBD1 agrees at 9 bases. The CDR3 has 15 amino acids. Looked up from germline, CDR1 is SGHRS and CDR2 is YFSETQ. Trimming removed 0 bases from V and 5 bases from J; junction bases left unmatched: 2. The CDR3: CASSLAGTGTGELFF. CDR3 in DNA: TGCGCCAGCAGCTTGGCCGGGACAGGGACCGGGGAGCTGTTTTTT. The whole variable domain, filled in from reference TRBV5-1 and TRBJ2-2, reads KAGVTQTPRYLIKTRGQQVTLSCSPISGHRSVSWYQQTPGQGLQFLFEYFSETQRNKGNFPGRFSGRQFSNSRSEMNVSTLELGDSALYLCASSLAGTGTGELFFGEGSRLTVL.

CDR3 region: CASSFRAGNSGANVLTF. The DNA for the CDR3 is TGTGCCAGCAGCTTCAGGGCGGGGAACTCTGGGGCCAACGTCCTGACTTTC. This chain connects TRBV7-2 to TRBJ2-6; possible D gene TRBD2, 6 bases. V gave up 3 bases and J gave up 0 bases, with 12 bases separating them. The CDR3 extends over 17 amino acids. Germline V lookup: CDR1 SGHTA, CDR2 FQGNSA. The whole variable domain, filled in from reference TRBV7-2 and TRBJ2-6, reads GAGVSQSPSNKVTEKGKDVELRCDPISGHTALYWYRQSLGQGLEFLIYFQGNSAPDKSGLPSDRFSAERTGGSVSTLTIQRTQQEDSAVYLCASSFRAGNSGANVLTFGAGSRLTVL.

The V and J genes are TRBV7-2 and TRBJ2-1; no clear D. Germline CDR1 SGHTA, CDR2 FQGNSA. The germline V and J ends were trimmed by 1 base and 8 bases, with 18 bases remaining between them. The CDR3 sequence is 16 residues long. CDR3 amino acids: CASSLDGGRLAHEQFF. CDR3 in DNA: TGTGCCAGCAGCTTAGATGGTGGTCGTCTTGCCCATGAGCAGTTCTTC.

V gene TRBV7-8 combines with J gene TRBJ1-2; no reliable D call. The germline V gene encodes CDR1 SGHVS and CDR2 FQNEAQ. The CDR3 length is 14 residues. Trimming shortened V by 1 base and J by 5 bases, and 11 bases separated the two germline ends. The CDR3 here is CASSLGSQIYGYTF. The CDR3 DNA reads as TGTGCCAGCAGCTTAGGTAGCCAGATTTATGGCTACACCTTC. Variable domain in full (rest from reference TRBV7-8 and TRBJ1-2): GAGVSQSPRYKVAKRGQDVALRCDPISGHVSLFWYQQALGQGPEFLTYFQNEAQLDKSGLPSDRFFAERPEGSVSTLKIQRTQQEDSAVYLCASSLGSQIYGYTFGSGTRLTVV.

The DNA for the CDR3 is TGTGCCAGCAGCTCCGCCGATTACGGGAGCTACGAGCAGTACTTC. Its protein product is CASSSADYGSYEQYF. The chain recombines TRBV7-6 with TRBJ2-7; the D gene is possibly TRBD2 (6 bases). The CDR3 extends over 15 amino acids. Trimming stripped 4 bases from V and 3 bases from J, with 16 bases between. Germline CDR1 and CDR2: SGHVS and FNYEAQ.

This rearrangement joins TRBV11-2 to TRBJ2-1, with 10 bases aligning to TRBD2. This CDR3 has 15 amino acids. In germline, CDR1 is SGHAT, CDR2 FQNNGV. Trimming took 5 bases from V and 4 from J; bases not matched to a gene: 5. The DNA for the CDR3 is TGTGCCAGCAGCCTGACTAGCGGGCCGTACAATGAGCAGTTCTTC. Its protein product is CASSLTSGPYNEQFF.

The chain recombines TRBV7-9 with TRBJ1-1, with D possibly TRBD1 on 5 matching bases. Between the trimmed V and J ends, which lost 3 bases and 0 bases, there was a span of 8 bases. Germline V gene data show CDR1 as SEHNR and CDR2 as FQNEAQ (reference sequence). There are 14 residues in the CDR3. This CDR3 is CASSLWDLNTEAFF. CDR3 sequence (DNA): TGTGCCAGCAGCTTGTGGGACCTGAACACTGAAGCTTTCTTT.

Points on this clone: Given a far larger clone just one base away, this is likely a sequencing read error. The CDR3 DNA is TGTGCCAGCAGCCCGCGACTAGCGGGAGGGATGGAAGAGACCCGGTACTTC. Its protein is CASSPRLAGGMEETRYF. The rearrangement joins TRBV4-2 to TRBJ2-5, with 14 positions matching TRBD2. The CDR3 length is 17 residues. Germline V gene data show CDR1 as LGHNA and CDR2 as YNFKEQ.

As regards this clone: A read error likely explains this, since a far larger clone differs by one base. The V call is TRBV7-3, the J call TRBJ1-2; maybe TRBD1 (5 bases). Trimming pared 4 bases from V and 6 bases from J, leaving 12 bases between. Germline assignment: CDR1 SGHTA and CDR2 FQGTGA. The CDR3 has 13 amino acids. The CDR3 sequence is CASSSGRAHGYTF. The DNA of the CDR3 is TGTGCCAGCAGCTCGGGACGGGCCCATGGCTACACCTTC.

The CDR3 nucleotides read TGTGCCAGCAGCTTAGCGCGGACAGCGATTCAGGGGGAGACCCAGTACTTC. As protein: CASSLARTAIQGETQYF. This chain joins TRBV7-8 and TRBJ2-5; D possibly corresponds to TRBD1 (6 bases). V was trimmed by 0 bases and J by 5 bases, leaving 19 bases between them. This CDR3 contains 17 residues. CDR1 SGHVS and CDR2 FQNEAQ come from the germline V gene.

The chain has TRBV2 and TRBJ2-7; tentative D call: TRBD1 (6 bases). The CDR3 contains 14 residues. Germline lookup yields CDR1 SNHLY and CDR2 FYNNEI. With 6 bases removed from V and 7 bases from J, the gap between germline ends came to 19 bases. The CDR3 here is CASRPLQGTGEQYF. Here the CDR3 DNA reads TGTGCCAGCAGACCACTTCAGGGGACGGGTGAGCAGTACTTC.

The genes are TRBV4-2 and TRBJ2-3, with D possibly being TRBD2 (5 bases). CDR1 is LGHNA and CDR2 is YNFKEQ in the germline V gene. The CDR3 runs to 15 residues. The ends were cut back, 4 bases at V and 2 bases at J, with 13 bases in the middle. CDR3 coding DNA: TGTGCCAGCAGCCCAACCTTTCTAGCCACAGATACGCAGTATTTT. Translated, it gives CASSPTFLATDTQYF.

This clone was seen a single time. V and J are TRBV14 and TRBJ1-3; D remains ambiguous. This CDR3 is built from 14 residues. CDR1 is SGHDN, CDR2 FVKESK, per germline. Deletions cut 1 base from V and 2 bases from J, with 6 bases between. In DNA form, the CDR3 reads TGTGCCAGCAGCCAAGGATTCGCTGGAAACACCATATATTTT. Residues: CASSQGFAGNTIYF.

This clone turned up a few times. A much larger clonotype is one base distant, so this may be a read error. The CDR3 DNA reads as TGTGCCAGCAGCAGACAGAGTTTCGGCACTGAAGCTTTCTTT. It specifies CASSRQSFGTEAFF. This chain links TRBV7-3 with TRBJ1-1; possibly TRBD1 for D (5 bases). CDR1 is SGHTA and CDR2 is FQGTGA in the germline V gene. CDR3 length: 14 amino acids. V was clipped by 5 bases and J by 4 bases, with 14 bases between them.

V and J are TRBV30 and TRBJ1-2; no clear D gene. Germline V lookup: CDR1 GTSNPN, CDR2 SVGIG (reference sequence). The CDR3 runs 11 residues. V was trimmed by 2 bases and J by 8 bases, leaving 9 bases between them. The CDR3 protein is CAWSLNIGYTF. The CDR3 nucleotides are TGTGCCTGGAGTTTAAACATAGGCTACACCTTC.

V gene TRBV11-2 combines with J gene TRBJ2-1; 10 nucleotides align to TRBD2. CDR1 and CDR2 (germline): SGHAT, FQNNGV. The CDR3 is 14 amino acids. V lost 8 bases to trimming and J lost 2 bases; unmatched junction nucleotides: 3. CDR3 sequence (DNA): TGTGCCAGCCAGCTAGCGGGAGCCTACAATGAGCAGTTCTTC. Residues: CASQLAGAYNEQFF.

The chain employs TRBV7-9 and TRBJ2-3, with 10 bases matching TRBD2. Germline CDR1 is SEHNR and CDR2 is FQNEAQ (reference sequence). The junction had 7 bases not matched to a gene; V was cut back by 3 bases and J by 4 bases. There are 16 residues in the CDR3. Written as DNA, the CDR3 is TGTGCCAGCAGCTTCGGAGGGACTAGCGAGGCAGATACGCAGTATTTT. Its translation is CASSFGGTSEADTQYF. The full variable domain, rest sourced from reference TRBV7-9 and TRBJ2-3, is DTGVSQNPRHKITKRGQNVTFRCDPISEHNRLYWYRQTLGQGPEFLTYFQNEAQLEKSRLLSDRFSAERPKGSFSTLEIQRTEQGDSAMYLCASSFGGTSEADTQYFGPGTRLTVL.

V gene TRBV7-9 combines with J gene TRBJ1-2; D gene unclear. The CDR3 length is 15 residues. Germline assignment: CDR1 SEHNR and CDR2 FQNEAQ (reference sequence). Trimming stripped 1 base from V and 4 bases from J, with 13 bases between. The CDR3 here is CASSLDSPYLYGYTF. DNA of the CDR3: TGTGCCAGCAGCTTAGATTCCCCCTATCTCTATGGCTACACCTTC.

J is TRBJ1-2 and V is TRBV5-4; 9 positions match TRBD1. From germline, CDR1 is SGHNT and CDR2 YYREEE (reference sequence). CDR3 length: 15 residues. Trimming removed 4 bases from V and 7 bases from J; junction bases left unmatched: 11. The CDR3 nucleotides are TGTGCCAGCAGCAGGGACAGGGCGCTTATGAGTGGCTACACCTTC. Its translation: CASSRDRALMSGYTF.

This clone was counted a single time. The V and J genes are TRBV5-1 and TRBJ1-4; D perhaps matches TRBD1 (6 bases). In germline, CDR1 is SGHRS, CDR2 YFSETQ. The CDR3 runs to 14 residues. Trimming cost V 0 bases and J 12 bases, with 15 bases left between them. Written as DNA, the CDR3 is TGCGCCAGCAGCTTGGGGACAGATCCGACGGAACTGTTTTTT. Its translation is CASSLGTDPTELFF.

The chain employs TRBV30 and TRBJ2-1; TRBD2 might be the D (7 bases). CDR1 is GTSNPN and CDR2 is SVGIG in the germline V gene (reference sequence). The CDR3 is 13 amino acids. The ends were cut back, 5 bases at V and 2 bases at J, with 10 bases in the middle. The CDR3 region is CAWEGGTYNEQFF. The CDR3 DNA reads as TGTGCCTGGGAGGGGGGGACCTACAATGAGCAGTTCTTC.

This sequence joins TRBV28 and TRBJ2-3, with TRBD1 as a possible D gene (5 bases). The V end was cut by 6 bases, the J end by 6 bases, with 19 bases between. The CDR3 is made up of 15 amino acids. From germline, CDR1 is MDHEN and CDR2 SYDVKM. This CDR3 is CASSLAARSGDTQYF. CDR3 DNA sequence: TGTGCCAGCAGCCTGGCTGCCCGATCAGGGGATACGCAGTATTTT.

To note about this clone: The same CDR3 also results from other DNA sequences found in this sample. The chain recombines TRBV7-9 with TRBJ1-2; D is perhaps TRBD1 (6 bases). The length of the CDR3 is 12 residues. Germline V gene data show CDR1 as SEHNR and CDR2 as FQNEAQ (reference sequence). V lost 3 bases, J lost 8 bases, and 10 bases lay in between. In nucleotides, the CDR3 is TGTGCCAGCAGCTTGACAGGCGGGGGCTACACCTTC. It translates to CASSLTGGGYTF.